This TCR beta chain is drawn from a study of T cell responses to AZD1222 COVID-19 vaccine. Study outcomes and limitations: Donors in the cohort were predominantly white British and more often female, and clonal diversity was possibly underestimated. Spike-specific TCR breadth and depth rose after two AZD1222 doses.

The table came from immunoSEQ multiplex PCR; TCRdb's copy has only in-frame clones and leaves some out. The top ten clones hold 3.3% of a sample with 100,000 to 120,000 clones, roughly 86% of them seen once. As concerns this clone: Antigen specificity is unknown.

The source was peripheral blood, collected on day 0 of AZD1222 vaccination. The sequence came from an adult in good health.

CDR3 bases: TGCGCCAGCACTAATTTGGGTGGGGGAGGCAATCAGCCCCAGCATTTT. Its translation is CASTNLGGGGNQPQHF. J is TRBJ1-5 and V is TRBV10-1, with D maybe TRBD1 (5 bases). Looked up from germline, CDR1 is WNHNN and CDR2 is SYGVQD (reference sequence). CDR3 length equals 16 residues. V lost 7 bases, J lost 2 bases, and 18 bases lay in between.